This T cell receptor beta chain comes out of a study of blood T cell repertoires in COVID-19 (dated by TCRdb to 2018 to 2020). Turning to the overall study: Samples from collaborators originated in the United States, Italy and Spain and spanned both the acute and convalescent phases of COVID-19. The material from the prospective study consisted of cDNA or gDNA derived from T cells, B-cell-depleted T cells, or PBMCs. The samples were drawn from two sources: the first 160 participants of the ongoing ImmuneRACE study, and about 1,300 subjects contributed by 6 global collaborators. Deeply sampled blood TCRbeta repertoires from subjects exposed to, actively infected with, or recovered from COVID-19 were included in the dataset. A freely available public database, intended as a resource for researchers studying the immune response to SARS-CoV-2, is where the repertoires were released. HLA class I and class II types, where available, came from metadata supplied by the sample provider rather than from assay-based typing. Sample metadata almost always included a de-identified subject ID, COVID-19 status, age in years and sex.

The research as a whole found: Clinical and demographic metadata were provided uncurated, with the amount varying by source and participant.

Turning to this clone: Its recognized antigen is unknown. Per-base qualities were not stored, and no clone one base away is much larger.

TCRbeta CDR3 regions were amplified from genomic DNA by means of the immunoSEQ Assay, a bias-controlled multiplex PCR. Regarding the original processing steps: The number of nucleated cells in each sample was estimated from the amplification of reference gene primers within the assay. Sequence reads were collapsed and filtered to measure the absolute abundance of every unique TCRbeta CDR3 rearrangement. For each sample, productive Simpson clonality was calculated as the square root of Simpson's diversity index across productive rearrangements. The table comes from immuneACCESS by way of TCRdb, which keeps in-frame sequences with V and J called. Part of the clones is missing from these tables; in studies checked, under half for an unresolved V gene and the rest for unknown reasons. That table gives V, J and clone size, and the DNA gave D and trimming. For this sample there are a few hundred thousand clones; about 90% appear just once. The top ten hold under 2.5% of the sample.

V lost 8 bases and J lost 5 bases; the stretch between them is 11 bases long. From its cysteine to its phenylalanine, the CDR3 spans 13 amino acids. The CDR3 DNA has 39 bases and is translated from base 1. CDR1 KGHDR and CDR2 SFDVKD are derived from the germline V gene. Enrolling through a virtual design, the prospective study's participants ranged in age from roughly 18 to 90 years and lived across roughly 23 United States geographic areas. To assign participants to cohorts, the prospective study relied on clinical history that participants themselves reported in a screening survey and a study questionnaire. ImmuneRACE Cohort 3 recovered participants were defined by two consecutive negative NP/OP PCR tests, healthcare professional clearance, or symptom resolution. Mobile phlebotomists in the prospective study collected whole blood, serum and a nasopharyngeal or oropharyngeal swab from every participant. Additional blood draws and questionnaires over an approximately two-month period could optionally be provided by prospective study participants. Before DNA extraction, blood samples from the prospective study were shipped at room temperature or frozen.

The receptor's source is a woman aged 60-75 years who had recovered from COVID-19. The rearrangement joined TRBV24-1 to TRBJ2-2; the best D guess is TRBD1, with 7 bases matching. The source material was PBMCs or T cells enriched from blood (not recorded which). The CDR3 region: CATTAGGTGELFF. The bases read TGTGCCACCACGGCAGGGGGGACCGGGGAGCTGTTTTTT.